This T cell receptor beta chain was sequenced for a study of cytomegalovirus exposure and HLA in healthy donors. The CDR3 consists of 13 residues. Germline-derived CDR1 and CDR2 are MNHEY and SVGAGI. The germline V and J ends were trimmed by 4 bases and 4 bases, with 10 bases remaining between them. Details on this clone: Its specificity is not known.

Study-wide points: In a later analysis, several top co-occurrence clusters appeared linked to parvovirus B19, influenza, CMV and Epstein-Barr virus.

Primers for the PCR totalled 60 Vbeta and 13 Jbeta. The method was immunoSEQ multiplex PCR; TCRdb's version includes in-frame clones alone and lacks a portion of them. The sample carries under 250,000 clones, 70% to 80% recorded once. This chain links TRBV6-5 with TRBJ1-2; D is ambiguous. The source of this sequence is a woman in her twenties or thirties in good health and CMV-seropositive. The sequenced sample was PBMCs. The CDR3 DNA follows: TGTGCCAGCAGTTTGACGGAGGGCTATGGCTACACCTTC. Protein sequence: CASSLTEGYGYTF.